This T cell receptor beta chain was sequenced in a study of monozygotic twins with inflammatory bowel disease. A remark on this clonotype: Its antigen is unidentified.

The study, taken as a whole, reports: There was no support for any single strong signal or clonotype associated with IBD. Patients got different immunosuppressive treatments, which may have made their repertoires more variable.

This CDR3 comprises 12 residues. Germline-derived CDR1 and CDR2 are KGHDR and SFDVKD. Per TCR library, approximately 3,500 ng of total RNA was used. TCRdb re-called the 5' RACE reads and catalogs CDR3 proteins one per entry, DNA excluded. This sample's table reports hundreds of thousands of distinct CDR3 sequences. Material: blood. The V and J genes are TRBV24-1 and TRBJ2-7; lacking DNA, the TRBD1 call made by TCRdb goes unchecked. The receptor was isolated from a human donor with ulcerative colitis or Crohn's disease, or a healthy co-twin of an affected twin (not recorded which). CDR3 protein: CATSGPGYEQYF.